This record looks at one TCR beta chain sequence and its context. Which cohort a participant joined came from the clinical history participants gave. Assay: immunoSEQ multiplex PCR; the TCRdb copy retains only in-frame clones and omits some. Among fewer than 350,000 clones, approximately 81% were seen once, and the ten largest hold about 2.7%. This sample is drawn from a study of blood T cell repertoires in COVID-19. For the study at large: In each case, the material was cDNA or gDNA derived from T cells, B-cell-depleted T cells, or PBMCs.

The germline V gene encodes CDR1 SGHRS and CDR2 YFSETQ. CDR3 length equals 11 residues. The J segment lost 5 bases and the V segment lost 6 bases, leaving 1 base of the junction unmatched. Sequenced material: PBMCs or T cells enriched from blood (not recorded which). This rearrangement joins TRBV5-1 to TRBJ2-5, with 7 bases matching TRBD2. This receptor was taken from a woman in her forties or fifties who had recovered from COVID-19. The CDR3 loop reads CASNGGETQYF. The CDR3 DNA follows: TGCGCCAGCAACGGGGGGGAGACCCAGTACTTC.